This is a list of T cell receptor beta chains from one sample in a study of blood T cells in healthy people across ages. One entry per CDR3 protein results from TCRdb running MiXCR on the 5' RACE reads. Of 1.2 million to 1.5 million distinct CDR3 sequences in the sample, roughly 40% were seen once. The material sequenced was blood. The source of these receptors is a woman under 30 in good health. CDR3s include the opening cysteine and the closing phenylalanine or tryptophan. The D gene is left open where the match is weak. The listing skips clone size in some rows; elsewhere it reads once, few, many or a size class.

J gene,clone size,D gene,V gene,CDR3 DNA,CDR3 protein
TRBJ1-2,many,-,TRBV5-1,TGCGCCAGCAGCCCCACATCGGGGAACTATGGCTACACCTTC,CASSPTSGNYGYTF
TRBJ2-7,-,-,TRBV11-2,TGTGCCAGCAGCTCTATTATCGGTCGGTCCTACGAGCAGTACTTC,CASSSIIGRSYEQYF
TRBJ1-2,few,TRBD1,TRBV20-1,TGCAGTGCCGTTCCGGGACAGGGCTATGGCTACACCTTC,CSAVPGQGYGYTF
TRBJ2-7,few,-,TRBV4-1,TGCGCCAGCAGCCAAGAGCCCGGGGGCATCTACGAGCAGTACTTC,CASSQEPGGIYEQYF
TRBJ1-5,-,TRBD1,TRBV6-1,TGTGCCAGCAGTGAAGAAAGGACAGGTAGGCAGCCCCAGCATTTT,CASSEERTGRQPQHF
TRBJ1-2,-,-,TRBV9,TGTGCCAGCAGCGCGTATTCCGGTAGCTACACCTTC,CASSAYSGSYTF
TRBJ1-3,once,TRBD1,TRBV5-1,TGCGCCAGCAGCTTGGGACAGGGGAACTCTGGAAACACCATATATTTT,CASSLGQGNSGNTIYF
TRBJ2-7,few,TRBD2,TRBV27,TGTGCCAGCAGTTCATCTAGCGGGAGTACTTACGAGCAGTACTTC,CASSSSSGSTYEQYF
TRBJ2-7,-,TRBD2,TRBV29-1,TGCAGCGTTGAAGTCTGGGTGCGGCGGGGGGCTACCTACGAGCAGTACTTC,CSVEVWVRRGATYEQYF
TRBJ1-5,few,-,TRBV6-6,TGTGCCAGCAGTTACGGACAGCAACAGCCCCAGCATTTT,CASSYGQQQPQHF
TRBJ2-6,-,-,TRBV19,TGTGCCAGTAGACCCGGGACGGGAAGCTCTGGGGCCAACGTCCTGACTTTC,CASRPGTGSSGANVLTF
TRBJ1-1,-,-,TRBV2,TGTGCCAGCATTCAAACGGGTTCGCTAGTCACTGAAGCTTTCTTT,CASIQTGSLVTEAFF
TRBJ2-7,-,TRBD2,TRBV6-1,TGTGCCAGCGGACTAGCGGGAGCAGCCACCTACGAGCAGTACTTC,CASGLAGAATYEQYF
TRBJ1-6,few,TRBD1,TRBV6-2/TRBV6-3,TGTGCCAGCAACGGACAGGGGGTTTCACCCCTCCACTTT,CASNGQGVSPLHF
TRBJ1-5,many,-,TRBV6-5,TGTGCCAGCAGTTATACGTGGGGAAGCAATCAGCCCCAGCATTTT,CASSYTWGSNQPQHF
TRBJ2-1,few,TRBD2,TRBV5-1,TGCGCCAGCAGGGCCGGGACTAGCGGTAATGAGCAGTTCTTC,CASRAGTSGNEQFF
TRBJ2-7,few,TRBD2,TRBV9,TGTGCCAGCAGCCCCTCGGGGGGGAGCGCCTACGAGCAGTACTTC,CASSPSGGSAYEQYF
TRBJ2-3,-,TRBD1,TRBV5-1,TGCGCCAGCAGCTTGCCCGGGACAGGGAGAGATACGCAGTATTTT,CASSLPGTGRDTQYF
TRBJ1-3,-,-,TRBV12-3/TRBV12-4,TGTGCCAGCAGAGTCATTTGGGGGTCGACTGGAAACACCATATATTTT,CASRVIWGSTGNTIYF
TRBJ2-1,-,-,TRBV24-1,TGTGCCACCAGTGAGACAGGCTCCTACAATGAGCAGTTCTTC,CATSETGSYNEQFF
TRBJ2-1,few,TRBD2,TRBV7-2,TGTGCCAGCAGCTTCATGGCGGGGGGGCTTGAGCAGTTCTTC,CASSFMAGGLEQFF
TRBJ2-3,-,-,TRBV6-2/TRBV6-3,TGTGCCAGCAGTCACGCGCGCCAGGGGCAGGGATTCCGCACAGATACGCAGTATTTT,CASSHARQGQGFRTDTQYF
TRBJ1-6,-,TRBD1,TRBV20-1,TGCAGTGCTAACCCCCCGACAGGGGGGAGCTCCTATAATTCACCCCTCCACTTT,CSANPPTGGSSYNSPLHF
TRBJ1-5,few,-,TRBV7-9,TGTGCCAGCAGCTTAGACCCCCGGCGACGGCATTTT,CASSLDPRRRHF
TRBJ1-2,few,-,TRBV4-1,TGCGCCAGCAGCCAAGCAGACGGAAGGAGTGGCTACACCTTC,CASSQADGRSGYTF
TRBJ2-1,few,TRBD2,TRBV20-1,TGCAGTGCGAAGACCCTAGCGGGAGTTAACTACAATGAGCAGTTCTTC,CSAKTLAGVNYNEQFF
TRBJ1-2,-,-,TRBV6-5,TGTGCCAGCAGACTTGCTGCTAACTATGGCTACACCTTC,CASRLAANYGYTF
TRBJ2-7,-,-,TRBV20-1,TGCAGTGCTAGAGAGCCGGGGGGCGCTTACGAGCAGTACTTC,CSAREPGGAYEQYF
TRBJ2-3,-,TRBD2,TRBV28,TGTGCCAGCACGAAGGGACTAGCGGGTACAGATACGCAGTATTTT,CASTKGLAGTDTQYF
TRBJ2-1,-,TRBD2,TRBV9,TGTGCCAACAGCGTAGGGGTTAGCGGGACAAAACACAATGAGCAGTTCTTC,CANSVGVSGTKHNEQFF
TRBJ2-3,-,-,TRBV7-9,TGTGCCAGCAGCTTAGAAGCTAGCAGCACAGATACGCAGTATTTT,CASSLEASSTDTQYF
TRBJ1-2,-,-,TRBV6-5,TGTGCCAGCAGTTACTCGAGGCAGGGAGCCCGCTATGGCTACACCTTC,CASSYSRQGARYGYTF
TRBJ1-1,-,TRBD1,TRBV12-3/TRBV12-4,TGTGCCAGCAAGCGGGGCAGGGGGATGAACACTGAAGCTTTCTTT,CASKRGRGMNTEAFF
TRBJ1-1,-,-,TRBV6-6,TGTGCCAGCAGGATACAGGCTGAAGCTTTCTTT,CASRIQAEAFF
TRBJ2-3,-,TRBD2,TRBV6-5,TGTGCCAGCAGTTACGCGGGAGGGCCAGATACGCAGTATTTT,CASSYAGGPDTQYF
TRBJ2-7,-,-,TRBV7-9,TGTGCCAGTAGCTTACTTGCGGGGAACTTCGACGAGCAGTACTTC,CASSLLAGNFDEQYF
TRBJ2-7,once,-,TRBV27,TGTGCCAGCAGTTCTTATCGGGGGACGGGGCTCGAGCAGTACTTC,CASSSYRGTGLEQYF
TRBJ1-2,-,TRBD1,TRBV10-3,TGTGCCACCGTACAGGGGCGTAACTATGGCTACACCTTC,CATVQGRNYGYTF
TRBJ2-5,few,-,TRBV6-5,TGTGCCAGCAGTTACGGCAGTCCAGAGACCCAGTACTTC,CASSYGSPETQYF
TRBJ1-3,-,-,TRBV7-2,TGTGCCAGCAGCGCCCTACGTAGCACCATATATTTT,CASSALRSTIYF
TRBJ1-1,-,-,TRBV28,TGTGCCAGCAGTTCCATTACAGGGTTTCCGAACACTGAAGCTTTCTTT,CASSSITGFPNTEAFF
TRBJ1-1,-,-,TRBV20-1,TGCAGTGCTAGAACCCCGGGAACAAACACTGAAGCTTTCTTT,CSARTPGTNTEAFF
TRBJ2-7,-,TRBD2,TRBV6-5,TGTGCCAGCTCGACTAGCGGGAGGGGTGAGCAGTACTTC,CASSTSGRGEQYF
TRBJ1-2,-,-,TRBV24-1,TGTGCCACCAGTGATCCCACGGACACAAATGGCTACACCTTC,CATSDPTDTNGYTF
TRBJ1-5,few,-,TRBV20-1,TGCAGTGCCCCGCGCCCCGGGGGAACGGGGGATCAGCCCCAGCATTTT,CSAPRPGGTGDQPQHF
TRBJ1-1,-,-,TRBV4-1,TGCGCCAGCAGCCAAGGTATGTCTGATAGTCGCACTGAAGCTTTCTTT,CASSQGMSDSRTEAFF
TRBJ1-5,-,-,TRBV21-1,TGTGCCAGCAGTCTAGCAAGGTTCTCGCATTTT,CASSLARFSHF
TRBJ2-1,-,TRBD2,TRBV5-1,TGCGCCAGCAGCTTTGTAGCGGGGGCCTACAATGAGCAGTTCTTC,CASSFVAGAYNEQFF
TRBJ2-1,once,TRBD2,TRBV6-2/TRBV6-3,TGTGCCAGCAGTTCCGGGGGGAGCTCCAACAATGAGCAGTTCTTC,CASSSGGSSNNEQFF